This T cell receptor (beta chain) is from a study of cytomegalovirus exposure and HLA in healthy donors. Whole-study findings and limits: High specificity and sensitivity for cytomegalovirus status were reported for the classifier.

Researchers ran the PCR with 60 Vbeta and 13 Jbeta primers. Sequenced by immunoSEQ multiplex PCR; TCRdb stores in-frame clones only, minus some. Of about 180,000 clones in the sample, just over 75% are singletons; the top ten hold about 1.5%. Germline assignment: CDR1 SGHTA and CDR2 FQGNSA. Unmatched junction bases numbered 14, after V lost 6 bases and J lost 4 bases. CDR3 length: 17 residues. Of note for this clone: Its antigen is still unknown.

This clonotype was obtained from a man between 18 and 29 years old in good health and CMV-seronegative. V is TRBV7-2 and J is TRBJ2-2; 7 nucleotides match TRBD1. Sequenced sample: PBMCs. The CDR3 loop reads CASSPTPTGLTTGELFF. CDR3 DNA sequence: TGTGCCAGCAGTCCTACACCGACAGGGTTGACCACCGGGGAGCTGTTTTTT.